These 15 T cell receptor beta chains were all obtained from the same sample, sequenced in a study of control samples from healthy donors and cancer patients. The assay was immunoSEQ multiplex PCR, and TCRdb's table has in-frame clones only and misses some. The table lists 130,000 to 150,000 clones, approximately 94% of them singletons. Material: blood. These receptors were taken from a man aged 18 to 35 in good health.

This sequence joins TRBV7-2 and TRBJ1-4, with 10 positions matching TRBD1. V trimming: 0 bases; J trimming: 8 bases; junction bases outside the gene matches: 3. Per germline, CDR1 SGHTA and CDR2 FQGNSA. This CDR3 comprises 15 residues. The CDR3 loop reads CASSLAGTGVEKLFF. The DNA for the CDR3 is TGTGCCAGCAGCTTAGCCGGGACAGGGGTCGAAAAACTGTTTTTT.

The rearrangement uses TRBV4-3 and TRBJ2-7; 9 bases line up with TRBD2. This CDR3 contains 15 residues. V shed 1 base, J shed 2 bases, and the junction held 3 bases outside the gene matches. The germline V gene encodes CDR1 LGHNA and CDR2 YSLEER. The CDR3 here is CASSQGLADTYEQYF. CDR3 coding DNA: TGCGCCAGCAGCCAAGGACTAGCGGACACCTACGAGCAGTACTTC.

A single count supports this clone. The rearrangement uses TRBV7-2 and TRBJ2-7; D uncertain. The CDR3 covers 14 residues. The germline V gene has CDR1 SGHTA and CDR2 FQGNSA. Trimming stripped 0 bases from V and 5 bases from J, with 11 bases between. The CDR3 spells CASSLAWQSDEQYF. The CDR3 bases are TGTGCCAGCAGCTTAGCGTGGCAGTCCGACGAGCAGTACTTC.

V is TRBV13 and J is TRBJ1-5; D not resolved. This CDR3 is 13 amino acids long. The germline V gene has CDR1 PRHDT and CDR2 FYEKMQ (reference sequence). V gave up 1 base and J gave up 12 bases, with 13 bases separating them. CDR3 sequence: CASSLVGRTRQHF. CDR3 DNA: TGTGCCAGCAGCTTAGTGGGCAGAACACGCCAGCATTTT.

The chain combines TRBV7-9 with TRBJ2-7, with 9 positions matching TRBD1. V dropped 5 bases and J dropped 4; count of bases not matched to a gene: 3. This CDR3 is built from 13 residues. CDR1 and CDR2 from the germline V gene are SEHNR and FQNEAQ (reference sequence). The CDR3 nucleotides read TGTGCCAGCAGCCGACAGGGGGAATACGAGCAGTACTTC. Translation gives CASSRQGEYEQYF.

This clone was seen a handful of times. J is TRBJ1-2 and V is TRBV5-1, with 7 bases lining up with TRBD1. Unmatched junction bases numbered 8, after V lost 3 bases and J lost 6 bases. This CDR3 region has 14 residues. CDR1 and CDR2 (germline): SGHRS, YFSETQ. CDR3 loop: CASSSGGTRDGYTF. CDR3 bases: TGCGCCAGCAGCTCAGGGGGGACCCGGGATGGCTACACCTTC.

The chain links TRBV7-8 to TRBJ2-7; a weak D match, TRBD1 (5 bases). Trimming took off 2 bases at V and 3 bases at J, with 14 bases between the two ends. The CDR3 loop spans 15 amino acids. Per the germline V gene, CDR1 is SGHVS and CDR2 is FQNEAQ. CDR3 amino acids: CASSLSGNSLYEQYF. The DNA for the CDR3 is TGTGCCAGCAGCTTATCAGGGAATAGTCTCTACGAGCAGTACTTC.

V usage is TRBV7-9 and J usage is TRBJ2-4; D gene uncertain. The germline CDR1 and CDR2 sequences are SEHNR and FQNEAQ (reference sequence). V was shortened by 4 bases and J by 2 bases, with 9 bases between the two germline ends. The CDR3 loop spans 14 amino acids. The CDR3 here is CASSSQVTKNIQYF. The CDR3 DNA sequence: TGTGCCAGCAGCTCCCAGGTGACCAAAAACATTCAGTACTTC.

The V gene is TRBV15, the J gene TRBJ1-2; 9 bases fit TRBD1. V shed 1 base and J 7 bases; nucleotides not matched to a gene: 7. Germline values: CDR1 LNHNV, CDR2 YYDKDF (reference sequence). The CDR3 has 15 residues. The CDR3 loop is CATSRVNTGGGGYTF. CDR3 sequence (DNA): TGTGCCACCAGCAGAGTCAATACAGGGGGCGGTGGCTACACCTTC.

The chain uses TRBV5-8 and TRBJ2-5; D perhaps matches TRBD2 (5 bases). The CDR3 extends over 12 amino acids. CDR1 and CDR2 from the germline V gene are SGHTS and YDEGEE. V lost 1 base and J 5 bases, leaving 6 bases between the germline ends. CDR3 sequence reads: CASSLRRETQYF. Written as DNA, the CDR3 is TGTGCCAGCAGCTTGAGGAGGGAGACCCAGTACTTC.

The genes are TRBV27 and TRBJ2-7; D gene unclear. From germline, CDR1 is MNHEY and CDR2 SMNVEV (reference sequence). The CDR3 contains 14 residues. The V and J ends lost 2 bases and 7 bases respectively, with 15 bases between them. The CDR3 coding sequence is TGTGCCAGCAGTTTACCGGGCACCACTGGGGAGCAGTACTTC. It yields the protein CASSLPGTTGEQYF.

The chain has TRBV6-5 and TRBJ1-4; D unclear. The CDR3 has 12 amino acids. The germline CDR1 and CDR2 sequences are MNHEY and SVGAGI. Between the trimmed V and J ends, which lost 6 bases and 8 bases, there was a span of 10 bases. The CDR3 spells CASSRGREKLFF. Written as DNA, the CDR3 is TGTGCCAGCAGCCGCGGCCGGGAAAAACTGTTTTTT.

The rearrangement joins TRBV3-1 (or the pseudogene TRBV3-2) to TRBJ2-3; D perhaps matches TRBD2 (7 bases). This CDR3 has 16 amino acids. Germline V gene sequence: CDR1 LGHDT, CDR2 YNNKEL (reference sequence). Between the trimmed V and J ends, which lost 2 bases and 5 bases, there was a span of 17 bases. CDR3 coding DNA: TGTGCCAGCAGCCAACTTCTGGGGGGGCATGGAGATACGCAGTATTTT. This translates into CASSQLLGGHGDTQYF.

The chain recombines TRBV15 with TRBJ1-1; D perhaps matches TRBD1 (6 bases). Germline loops: CDR1 LNHNV, CDR2 YYDKDF (reference sequence). The CDR3 spans 17 residues. V was shortened by 4 bases and J by 0 bases, with 18 bases between the two germline ends. In nucleotides, the CDR3 is TGTGCCACCAGCACCCGGGACACCGGGCGGATGAACACTGAAGCTTTCTTT. This translates into CATSTRDTGRMNTEAFF.

The rearrangement uses TRBV27 and TRBJ1-1; a possible D gene is TRBD1 (6 bases). Germline V gene sequence: CDR1 MNHEY, CDR2 SMNVEV (reference sequence). The CDR3 consists of 15 residues. Between the trimmed V and J ends, which lost 4 bases and 0 bases, there was a span of 12 bases. CDR3 protein: CASSSWTVMNTEAFF. The CDR3 bases are TGTGCCAGCAGTTCATGGACAGTAATGAACACTGAAGCTTTCTTT.